Listed below are T cell receptor beta chains from one sample, sequenced in a study of blood T cell repertoires in COVID-19. The table came from immunoSEQ multiplex PCR; TCRdb's copy has only in-frame clones and leaves some out. The repertoire has more than 200,000 clones, about nine tenths of them found once; the top ten carry 7% to 9%. Sample: PBMCs or T cells enriched from blood (not recorded which). These receptors came from a man aged 25 to 40 in a cohort exposed to, infected with or recovered from COVID-19 (not recorded which). Each CDR3 is given with its conserved first and last residue. The D gene is left open where the match is weak. Clone size is shown for a subset of rows, as once, few, many or a class of expanded clone.

abundance	v_gene	j_gene	d_gene	CDR3aa	CDR3nt
-	TRBV4-3	TRBJ1-6	-	CASSQDLRRYNSPLHF	TGCGCCAGCAGCCAAGATTTACGGCGGTATAATTCACCCCTCCACTTT
-	TRBV27	TRBJ2-7	-	CASSLSGTVGGYF	TGTGCCAGCAGTTTATCTGGGACGGTCGGGGGGTACTTC
-	TRBV6-5	TRBJ1-6	TRBD1	CASSYEAGGRSPLHF	TGTGCCAGCAGTTACGAGGCAGGGGGGAGGTCACCCCTCCACTTT
-	TRBV24-1	TRBJ1-5	TRBD1	CATRERGQGAPQHF	TGTGCCACCAGGGAACGCGGGCAGGGGGCACCCCAGCATTTT
-	TRBV7-9	TRBJ2-1	TRBD2	CASSQHSGRAYNEQFF	TGTGCCAGCAGCCAACATAGCGGGAGGGCCTACAATGAGCAGTTCTTC
-	TRBV28	TRBJ1-4	-	CASSFKLTNLLGGKLFF	TGTGCCAGCAGTTTTAAACTAACAAACCTACTAGGGGGAAAACTGTTTTTT
-	TRBV28	TRBJ1-1	TRBD1	CASSSAGTGKAFF	TGTGCCAGCAGTTCCGCCGGGACAGGGAAAGCTTTCTTT
-	TRBV7-9	TRBJ2-5	TRBD2	CASSHGTSGRYYQETQYF	TGTGCCAGCAGCCACGGGACTAGCGGGAGATATTACCAAGAGACCCAGTACTTC
-	TRBV10-3	TRBJ2-7	TRBD2	CATLGTSGKYEQYF	TGTGCCACCCTCGGGACTAGCGGGAAATACGAGCAGTACTTC
once	TRBV28	TRBJ1-1	-	CASRGGLNTEAFF	TGTGCCAGCAGGGGGGGATTGAACACTGAAGCTTTCTTT